These 23 T cell receptor beta chains were sequenced from one sample in a study of blood T cell repertoires in COVID-19. Only in-frame clones appear in the TCRdb table, and some are missing; sequencing was by immunoSEQ multiplex PCR. The sample shows 150,000 to 200,000 clones, more than 80% of them seen only once. The sequenced sample consisted of peripheral blood. The receptor set was obtained from a woman of 80 years or more with COVID-19, enrolled during active disease.

The rearrangement links TRBV2 to TRBJ1-4, with D possibly TRBD1 on 6 matching bases. Deletions cut 6 bases from V and 0 bases from J, with 14 bases between. The length of the CDR3 is 16 residues. Germline V gene data show CDR1 as SNHLY and CDR2 as FYNNEI. CDR3 bases: TGTGCCAGCAGGGGACACTCCTTATCAACTAATGAAAAACTGTTTTTT. Its translation: CASRGHSLSTNEKLFF.

The J gene is TRBJ2-5, the V gene TRBV4-2; D gene uncertain. With 0 bases removed from V and 1 base from J, the gap between germline ends came to 9 bases. The CDR3 is made up of 15 amino acids. Germline V gene lookup returns CDR1 LGHNA and CDR2 YNFKEQ. For the CDR3, the DNA is TGTGCCAGCAGCCAAGATCTGACACTCCAAGAGACCCAGTACTTC. Its translation is CASSQDLTLQETQYF.

The genes are TRBV10-3 and TRBJ2-7; 7 positions agree with TRBD2. CDR1 ENHRY and CDR2 SYGVKD come from the germline V gene. V lost 6 bases and J lost 2; bases outside the gene matches: 1. CDR3 length equals 12 residues. CDR3 region: CAISGTTYEQYF. DNA of the CDR3: TGTGCCATCAGCGGGACTACCTACGAGCAGTACTTC.

The genes are TRBV7-8 and TRBJ2-2; D is unclear. This CDR3 is 13 amino acids long. Germline CDR1 is SGHVS and CDR2 is FQNEAQ. The V end was cut by 2 bases, the J end by 4 bases, with 5 bases between. CDR3 in DNA: TGTGCCAGCAGCTTAATCGGCACCGGGGAGCTGTTTTTT. Amino acid sequence: CASSLIGTGELFF. The whole variable domain, remainder taken from reference TRBV7-8 and TRBJ2-2, is GAGVSQSPRYKVAKRGQDVALRCDPISGHVSLFWYQQALGQGPEFLTYFQNEAQLDKSGLPSDRFFAERPEGSVSTLKIQRTQQEDSAVYLCASSLIGTGELFFGEGSRLTVL.

The J gene is TRBJ2-7, the V gene TRBV5-1; D is perhaps TRBD1 (5 bases). Germline CDR1 is SGHRS and CDR2 is YFSETQ. The CDR3 length is 13 residues. Trimming removed 0 bases from V and 7 bases from J, with 11 bases in between. Here the CDR3 reads CASSLAQGFEQYF. The CDR3 nucleotides read TGCGCCAGCAGCTTGGCCCAGGGTTTTGAGCAGTACTTC.

The CDR3 spells CASSLLAGGLQNIQYF. Written as DNA, the CDR3 is TGTGCCAGCAGTTTATTGGCAGGGGGGCTCCAAAACATTCAGTACTTC. V gene TRBV27 combines with J gene TRBJ2-4; D perhaps matches TRBD1 (7 bases). CDR3 length: 16 amino acids. CDR1 is MNHEY and CDR2 is SMNVEV in the germline V gene (reference sequence). With 1 base removed from V and 5 bases from J, the gap between germline ends came to 15 bases.

The chain joins TRBV11-3 to TRBJ1-2, with a weak D call TRBD1 (6 bases). Germline CDR1 SGHNT, CDR2 YENEEA. Trimming removed 5 bases at V and 4 bases at J, with 20 bases between. The CDR3 sequence is 16 residues long. DNA for the CDR3: TGTGCCAGCAGCACCACAACGGGAGGGGGGGTCTATGGCTACACCTTC. Protein sequence: CASSTTTGGGVYGYTF.

The chain uses TRBV27 and TRBJ2-1; 9 bases align to TRBD2. The length of the CDR3 is 16 residues. V dropped 3 bases and J dropped 6; count of bases not matched to a gene: 9. The germline CDR1 and CDR2 sequences are MNHEY and SMNVEV (reference sequence). CDR3 amino acids: CASSLSGGLAVNEQFF. CDR3 in DNA: TGTGCCAGCAGTTTGAGTGGGGGACTAGCAGTCAATGAGCAGTTCTTC.

The CDR3 reads CASSLSYPSTGRNTEAFF. The CDR3 DNA follows: TGTGCCAGCAGCTTGTCCTACCCGTCGACAGGGAGGAACACTGAAGCTTTCTTT. This chain connects TRBV5-8 to TRBJ1-1; 7 positions match TRBD1. CDR3 length: 18 amino acids. Trimming removed 1 base from V and 1 base from J; junction bases left unmatched: 13. Per the germline V gene, CDR1 is SGHTS and CDR2 is YDEGEE.

The rearrangement uses TRBV18 and TRBJ2-2; D perhaps matches TRBD1 (6 bases). The CDR3 covers 15 residues. Trimming removed 3 bases at V and 6 bases at J, with 14 bases between. Germline CDR1 is KGHSH and CDR2 is LQKENI. The CDR3, as DNA: TGTGCCAGCTCACCCATGACAGGTCTACCCGGGGAGCTGTTTTTT. Translated: CASSPMTGLPGELFF.

The rearrangement links TRBV5-4 to TRBJ2-5, with 12 bases identical to TRBD2. V lost 1 base to trimming and J lost 6 bases; unmatched junction nucleotides: 4. This CDR3 has 15 residues. Germline CDR1 reads SGHNT; CDR2 reads YYREEE (reference sequence). CDR3 nucleotides: TGTGCCAGCAGCTTGAGACTAGCGGGGGAAAAGACCCAGTACTTC. Translating it yields CASSLRLAGEKTQYF.

The V call is TRBV28, the J call TRBJ2-7; D unresolved. CDR1 MDHEN and CDR2 SYDVKM come from the germline V gene. The germline V and J ends were trimmed by 11 bases and 0 bases, with 17 bases remaining between them. The CDR3 spans 14 residues. The CDR3 DNA reads TGTGCCGTCGACGGCGGAGACCCCTCCTACGAGCAGTACTTC. Residues: CAVDGGDPSYEQYF.

CDR3 sequence: CSVRTGIMNTEAFF. The CDR3, as DNA: TGCAGCGTTAGGACAGGGATCATGAACACTGAAGCTTTCTTT. V gene TRBV29-1 combines with J gene TRBJ1-1; 8 bases align to TRBD1. The CDR3 has 14 amino acids. Per germline, CDR1 SQVTM and CDR2 ANQGSEA. V dropped 5 bases and J dropped 0; count of bases not matched to a gene: 5.

There are a few counts of this clone. V usage is TRBV7-9 and J usage is TRBJ1-4; TRBD1 matches 8 bases. CDR1 is SEHNR, CDR2 FQNEAQ, per germline (reference sequence). The CDR3 consists of 15 residues. The junction had 9 bases not matched to a gene; V was cut back by 5 bases and J by 7 bases. CDR3 DNA: TGTGCCAGCAGCGGGGACGGGACAGGCGTTGAAAAACTGTTTTTT. Protein product: CASSGDGTGVEKLFF.

The chain carries TRBV18 and TRBJ1-2; 8 bases line up with TRBD1. After removal of 4 bases from V and 4 bases from J, the junction contained 5 bases not matched to a gene. This CDR3 contains 14 residues. The germline CDR1 and CDR2 sequences are KGHSH and LQKENI. CDR3 protein: CASSLDREPYGYTF. In DNA, the CDR3 is TGTGCCAGCTCACTGGACAGGGAACCCTATGGCTACACCTTC.

The chain employs TRBV6-6 and TRBJ2-6; a possible D gene is TRBD1 (6 bases). The CDR3 extends over 17 amino acids. Per the germline V gene, CDR1 is MNHNY and CDR2 is SVGAGI (reference sequence). Trimming stripped 5 bases from V and 0 bases from J, with 14 bases between. CDR3 sequence: CASSRTGHISGANVLTF. The DNA of the CDR3 is TGTGCCAGCAGTCGTACGGGACATATCTCTGGGGCCAACGTCCTGACTTTC.

This clone was seen a single time. The gene calls are TRBV19 and TRBJ1-1, with TRBD1 identical over 11 bases. Germline V gives CDR1 LNHDA, CDR2 SQIVND (reference sequence). V shed 2 bases and J 3 bases; nucleotides not matched to a gene: 2. The CDR3 contains 15 residues. The CDR3, as DNA: TGTGCCAGTAGTATAAAGGGACAGGGGGACACTGAAGCTTTCTTT. This sequence encodes CASSIKGQGDTEAFF.

The rearrangement joins TRBV7-8 to TRBJ1-3; a weak D match, TRBD1 (6 bases). The V end was cut by 5 bases, the J end by 0 bases, with 11 bases between. Germline-derived CDR1 and CDR2 are SGHVS and FQNEAQ. The CDR3 runs to 15 residues. The CDR3 here is CASSQGRGSGNTIYF. DNA for the CDR3: TGTGCCAGCAGCCAGGGCAGGGGCTCTGGAAACACCATATATTTT.

The V and J genes are TRBV5-1 and TRBJ1-3; D is uncertain. This CDR3 comprises 17 residues. Germline V lookup: CDR1 SGHRS, CDR2 YFSETQ. Trimming pared 7 bases from V and 2 bases from J, leaving 22 bases between. This chain's CDR3 is CASSYFDQSNPGNTIYF. The DNA for the CDR3 is TGCGCCAGCTCCTACTTTGATCAATCCAATCCTGGAAACACCATATATTTT.

This chain joins TRBV5-1 and TRBJ1-2, with a weak D call TRBD1 (5 bases). Germline assignment: CDR1 SGHRS and CDR2 YFSETQ. The CDR3 has 16 residues. V lost 1 base and J 7 bases, leaving 20 bases between the germline ends. The CDR3 loop reads CASSLWGDALMGGYTF. CDR3 coding DNA: TGCGCCAGCAGCTTGTGGGGCGACGCCTTAATGGGTGGCTACACCTTC. The full variable domain, rest sourced from reference TRBV5-1 and TRBJ1-2, is KAGVTQTPRYLIKTRGQQVTLSCSPISGHRSVSWYQQTPGQGLQFLFEYFSETQRNKGNFPGRFSGRQFSNSRSEMNVSTLELGDSALYLCASSLWGDALMGGYTFGSGTRLTVV.

The chain employs TRBV28 and TRBJ1-1; D possibly corresponds to TRBD1 (6 bases). V dropped 2 bases and J dropped 3 bases, with 13 bases sitting between them. This CDR3 region has 15 residues. The V gene's germline CDR1 is MDHEN and CDR2 SYDVKM. The CDR3 DNA reads as TGTGCCAGCAGTTTAATGGGGGCGGGAGACACTGAAGCTTTCTTT. Residues: CASSLMGAGDTEAFF.

J is TRBJ1-2 and V is TRBV13; D may be TRBD1 (6 bases). CDR1 is PRHDT and CDR2 is FYEKMQ in the germline V gene (reference sequence). CDR3 size: 14 residues. V was clipped by 5 bases and J by 4 bases, with 14 bases between them. The CDR3 reads CASSNSGQGYGYTF. CDR3 sequence (DNA): TGTGCCAGCAGCAACTCGGGACAAGGCTATGGCTACACCTTC.

Written as DNA, the CDR3 is TGTGCCAGTAGTATAATAACAAACAATCAGCCCCAGCATTTT. Translation gives CASSIITNNQPQHF. The V gene is TRBV19, the J gene TRBJ1-5; the D is unclear. V lost 2 bases and J lost 3, with 8 bases in between. The CDR3 is 14 residues long. Germline V CDR1 and CDR2: LNHDA, SQIVND (reference sequence).